This TCR beta chain derives from a study of blood T cell repertoires in COVID-19. Study context: Acute and convalescent COVID-19 samples came from the United States, Italy and Spain. Sources were T cells, B-cell-depleted T cells, or PBMCs; the material itself was cDNA or gDNA.

CDR1 is SQVTM, CDR2 ANQGSEA, per germline. Trimming left V 7 bases short and J 7 bases short, with 19 bases between. The CDR3 consists of 13 residues. Original analysis: Reference gene primer amplification yielded estimated nucleated cell counts. Sequencing used immunoSEQ multiplex PCR; TCRdb keeps in-frame clones, though not all of them. Clone size and the V and J calls come from that table; the DNA yielded D and trimming. Among 110,000 to 150,000 clones, over 75% were seen once, and the ten largest hold about 1.7%. V and J are TRBV29-1 and TRBJ1-1, with D possibly being TRBD1 (6 bases). This receptor was identified in a woman aged 45-60 years with acute or convalescent COVID-19. Sequenced sample: peripheral blood. DNA of the CDR3: TGCAGCGCGGAGTACAGGGAAGTTATTGAAGCTTTCTTT. As protein: CSAEYREVIEAFF.